This T cell receptor (beta chain) was retrieved from a study of identical twins. Study-wide findings and caveats: Weaker excess sharing between twins was seen in beta out-of-frame sequences.

TCRdb reanalysed the 5' RACE reads using MiXCR and keeps one entry per CDR3 protein. The sample holds fewer than 900,000 distinct CDR3 sequences, roughly 18% seen once. This clonotype was seen a few times. Its antigen remains unknown. The same specimen was also included in a second study, on T cells expressing NK-cell markers. That source notes: Researchers got TCR beta repertoires out of sorted CD3+CD56+NKG2C+, CD3+CD56+NKG2C- and CD3+CD56-NKG2C+ T cells.

Sequencing was performed on PBMCs. This clonotype was obtained from a woman aged 18-30 years in good health.

The chain's CDR3 is CASSVGQGKGYTF. The CDR3 DNA follows: TGCGCCAGCAGCGTGGGACAGGGTAAGGGCTACACCTTC. The rearrangement links TRBV5-1 to TRBJ1-2; 9 bases match TRBD1. CDR3 length: 13 amino acids. The V and J ends lost 4 bases and 8 bases, in that order; junction bases with no gene match: 6. CDR1 is SGHRS and CDR2 is YFSETQ in the germline V gene.